This T cell receptor beta chain comes out of a study of T cell changes during pregnancy in multiple sclerosis. The junction had 9 bases not matched to a gene; V was cut back by 3 bases and J by 5 bases. CDR1 and CDR2 from the germline V gene are SGHTA and FQGTGA. The CDR3 has 17 residues. Profiled with immunoSEQ multiplex PCR; TCRdb holds only in-frame clones, not every one. The sample contains some 77,000 clones, about 92% of which appear only once. The sequences come from peripheral blood, collected after pregnancy. This rearrangement joins TRBV7-3 to TRBJ2-5, with 13 positions matching TRBD2. This receptor was taken from a female donor in good health, enrolled as a control in a pregnancy study. The CDR3 reads CASSFPGTSGNGETQYF. The CDR3 nucleotides are TGTGCCAGCAGCTTTCCCGGGACTAGCGGGAACGGGGAGACCCAGTACTTC.